This T cell receptor beta chain was sequenced in a study of graft-versus-host responses after intestinal transplantation. On the study more broadly: Isolated intestinal, liver-intestinal, or multivisceral transplants had been given to the recipients. For approximately three years after anti-thymocyte globulin induction, all recipients took tacrolimus and steroids. Findings and limits, study-wide: Early post-transplant falls in HvG clones accompanied the peak levels of circulating GvH clones. Patients who carried graft-donor T cell macrochimerism also had high graft-versus-host to host-versus-graft clonal ratios in their allografts.

Sequencing used immunoSEQ multiplex PCR; TCRdb keeps in-frame clones, though not all of them. The sample holds some 40,000 clones, more than 80% seen once. A note on this clone: Its antigen is not identified.

The specimen was PBMCs, collected around 43 weeks after intestinal transplant. The TCR sequence derives from a human patient who received an intestinal transplant, so some T cells may come from the graft donor.

The CDR3 protein is CASSQEGSVGELFF. The CDR3 DNA follows: TGCGCCAGCAGCCAAGAGGGTTCGGTCGGGGAGCTGTTTTTT. The rearrangement uses TRBV4-1 and TRBJ2-2; D is unclear. The CDR3 is made up of 14 amino acids. Trimming left V 0 bases short and J 7 bases short, with 9 bases between. Germline CDR1 and CDR2: MGHRA and YSYEKL.